The source of this T cell receptor (beta chain) is a study of Ad26.COV2.S vaccination and SARS-CoV-2 variants. The germline gives CDR1 SGHDN, CDR2 FVKESK. The CDR3 runs to 15 residues. The ends lost 0 bases at V and 5 bases at J; junction bases unmatched: 6. Profiled with immunoSEQ multiplex PCR; TCRdb holds only in-frame clones, not every one. Of some 250,000 clones listed, 88% are singletons. Treatment noted: around 19 received Ad26.COV2.S at low or high dose, single or two shots; five or six received placebo; per-sample allocation not given. Sample collection was performed on day 63 after the first vaccine or placebo injection. The study used a vaccine consisting of an Ad26 vector that expressed Wuhan-strain SARS-CoV-2 spike.

This TCR was recovered from a person aged 18 to 59 who received the Ad26.COV2.S COVID-19 vaccine or a placebo. Material: peripheral blood, obtained in a trial of Ad26.COV2.S vaccine versus placebo. The V and J genes are TRBV14 and TRBJ2-5; 7 nucleotides agree with TRBD2. Written as DNA, the CDR3 is TGTGCCAGCAGCCAAGAAGGGAGGGAATGGGAGACCCAGTACTTC. Its protein is CASSQEGREWETQYF.